A single sample is the source of the 22 T cell receptor beta chains below, sequenced in a study of yellow fever vaccine responses in identical twins. One entry per CDR3 protein results from TCRdb running MiXCR on the RT-PCR reads. Of under 20,000 distinct CDR3 sequences in the sample, nearly 70% were seen once. The sequencing used T cells from blood (PBMCs), unsorted or a sorted subset (not recorded which), collected before or after yellow fever vaccination (not recorded which). Receptor source: a woman aged 18-29 years who received the yellow fever vaccine.

A few counts support this clonotype. The chain links TRBV11-3 to TRBJ2-3, with 7 bases fitting TRBD1. CDR3 length equals 15 residues. Germline assignment: CDR1 SGHNT and CDR2 YENEEA. V lost 1 base and J lost 2; bases outside the gene matches: 3. The CDR3 DNA reads as TGTGCCAGCAGCTTAGGACAGGGCCTCACAGATACGCAGTATTTT. The encoded protein is CASSLGQGLTDTQYF.

The CDR3 region has the DNA TGTGCCAGCAGTCCCCTGGGAGGCAACCAAGAGACCCAGTACTTC. It specifies CASSPLGGNQETQYF. The chain combines TRBV9 with TRBJ2-5; weak D call: TRBD2 (6 bases). V lost 5 bases to trimming and J lost 0 bases, with 14 bases between them. Germline assignment: CDR1 SGDLS and CDR2 YYNGEE. This CDR3 has 15 residues. The variable domain in full, with the rest retrieved from reference TRBV9 and TRBJ2-5, is DSGVTQTPKHLITATGQRVTLRCSPRSGDLSVYWYQQSLDQGLQFLIQYYNGEERAKGNILERFSAQQFPDLHSELNLSSLELGDSALYFCASSPLGGNQETQYFGPGTRLLVL.

The chain joins TRBV28 to TRBJ1-4; 9 bases agree with TRBD1. Germline V gene lookup returns CDR1 MDHEN and CDR2 SYDVKM. CDR3 length: 15 amino acids. Unmatched junction bases numbered 5, after V lost 3 bases and J lost 6 bases. CDR3 bases: TGTGCCAGCAGTTTGATACAGGGGGCGGATGAAAAACTGTTTTTT. Its translation is CASSLIQGADEKLFF. The whole variable domain, filled in from reference TRBV28 and TRBJ1-4, reads DVKVTQSSRYLVKRTGEKVFLECVQDMDHENMFWYRQDPGLGLRLIYFSYDVKMKEKGDIPEGYSVSREKKERFSLILESASTNQTSMYLCASSLIQGADEKLFFGSGTQLSVL.

About this clonotype itself: Its ends do not fully match the called genes, so a read error is possible. CDR3 sequence (DNA): TGCAGCGTTGAAACCCCCCCAGGGTTGAGCACAGATACGCAGTGTTTT. It translates to CSVETPPGLSTDTQCF. V and J are TRBV29-1 and TRBJ2-3; the D gene is possibly TRBD1 (5 bases). CDR1 SQVTM and CDR2 ANQGSEA come from the germline V gene. CDR3 length: 16 amino acids.

This clonotype was seen a handful of times. The chain uses TRBV9 and TRBJ2-7; weak D call: TRBD2 (5 bases). V lost 2 bases, J lost 2 bases, and 8 bases lay in between. CDR3 length: 13 amino acids. Germline V gene data show CDR1 as SGDLS and CDR2 as YYNGEE. CDR3 nucleotide sequence: TGTGCCAGCAGCGTGGGAGAAGCCTACGAGCAGTACTTC. It encodes CASSVGEAYEQYF.

V is TRBV2 and J is TRBJ2-3, with 9 bases aligning to TRBD1. V lost 8 bases to trimming and J lost 3 bases; unmatched junction nucleotides: 6. The germline gives CDR1 SNHLY, CDR2 FYNNEI. This CDR3 spans 14 amino acids. The CDR3 is CASSDRGLTDTQYF. The CDR3 DNA reads TGTGCCAGCTCGGACAGGGGCTTAACAGATACGCAGTATTTT.

The V and J genes are TRBV11-1 and TRBJ2-1; tentatively, D is TRBD2 (5 bases). Per the germline V gene, CDR1 is SGHAT and CDR2 is FQDESV (reference sequence). The CDR3 covers 14 residues. The germline V and J ends were trimmed by 1 base and 8 bases, with 12 bases remaining between them. The CDR3 reads CASSLEAGVHEQFF. The CDR3 bases are TGTGCCAGCAGCTTAGAGGCGGGTGTGCATGAGCAGTTCTTC.

The rearrangement joins TRBV25-1 to TRBJ2-1; 12 positions agree with TRBD2. The trim removed 3 bases at V and 4 bases at J, leaving 4 bases unmatched. Germline lookup yields CDR1 MGHDK and CDR2 SYGVNS. The CDR3 is made up of 16 amino acids. This CDR3 reads CASSDLLAGGYNEQFF. The CDR3 nucleotides read TGTGCCAGCAGTGACCTCCTAGCGGGAGGGTACAATGAGCAGTTCTTC.

The chain joins TRBV11-2 to TRBJ2-3; TRBD2 agrees at 8 bases. V shed 0 bases and J 9 bases; nucleotides not matched to a gene: 2. Looked up from germline, CDR1 is SGHAT and CDR2 is FQNNGV. The CDR3 has 13 residues. Written as DNA, the CDR3 is TGTGCCAGCAGCTTAGAACGGGGGGGCACGCAGTATTTT. This codes for CASSLERGGTQYF.

This clonotype was counted only a few times. The J gene is TRBJ2-1, the V gene TRBV19; D gene ambiguous. Trimming removed 0 bases at V and 7 bases at J, with 4 bases between. The CDR3 contains 12 residues. The germline gives CDR1 LNHDA, CDR2 SQIVND (reference sequence). The CDR3: CASSIERNEQFF. The CDR3 DNA follows: TGTGCCAGTAGTATAGAGAGAAATGAGCAGTTCTTC.

The chain joins TRBV13 to TRBJ2-5; tentative D call: TRBD2 (6 bases). Germline CDR1 PRHDT, CDR2 FYEKMQ (reference sequence). This CDR3 spans 17 amino acids. With 5 bases removed from V and 5 bases from J, the gap between germline ends came to 24 bases. Here the CDR3 reads CASSHLSGGADWETQYF. In DNA form, the CDR3 reads TGTGCCAGCAGCCACCTTTCGGGCGGGGCCGATTGGGAGACCCAGTACTTC.

For the CDR3, the DNA is TGTGCCAGCAGCCCCGGGACAGACGCCTTTAACACTGAAGCTTTCTTT. It codes for CASSPGTDAFNTEAFF. V and J are TRBV7-9 and TRBJ1-1; 7 nucleotides agree with TRBD1. J lost 2 bases, V lost 5 bases, and 11 bases had no gene match. The CDR3 consists of 16 residues. CDR1 and CDR2 from the germline V gene are SEHNR and FQNEAQ (reference sequence).

This clonotype was picked up a small number of times. At one boundary the junction diverges from the germline segment, which might be a read error. Written as DNA, the CDR3 is TGTGCCAGTAAGAGGGGGGGAATGCTCGACTTC. It translates to CASKRGGMLDF. J is TRBJ2-7 and V is TRBV19; possible D gene TRBD2, 7 bases. CDR3 length: 11 amino acids. Germline values: CDR1 LNHDA, CDR2 SQIVND (reference sequence).

V is TRBV16 and J is TRBJ1-5; possible D gene TRBD1, 6 bases. The CDR3 extends over 16 amino acids. Germline V gene sequence: CDR1 KGHSY, CDR2 FQNENV. Trimming pared 0 bases from V and 4 bases from J, leaving 13 bases between. Here the CDR3 reads CASSQSWGAQNQPQHF. The DNA of the CDR3 is TGTGCCAGCAGCCAATCTTGGGGGGCTCAAAATCAGCCCCAGCATTTT.

The chain has TRBV5-1 and TRBJ2-3; 8 nucleotides agree with TRBD2. V trimming: 3 bases; J trimming: 7 bases; junction bases outside the gene matches: 10. The CDR3 consists of 15 residues. CDR1 and CDR2 (germline): SGHRS, YFSETQ. CDR3 loop: CASSSSAGVQYTQYF. The DNA for the CDR3 is TGCGCCAGCAGCTCCTCAGCGGGGGTACAGTATACGCAGTATTTT.

This clonotype was picked up one time. The V and J genes are TRBV2 and TRBJ1-5, with D possibly being TRBD1 (6 bases). The CDR3 has 13 amino acids. Germline V gene data show CDR1 as SNHLY and CDR2 as FYNNEI. V was cut by 4 bases and J by 8 bases, with 12 bases left in between. The CDR3 is CASSVTGLEPQHF. CDR3 bases: TGTGCCAGCAGTGTGACAGGTTTAGAGCCCCAGCATTTT.

V gene TRBV20-1 combines with J gene TRBJ2-7; D ambiguous. Germline CDR1 and CDR2: DFQATT and SNEGSKA (reference sequence). The CDR3 has 10 residues. Trimming pared 3 bases from V and 7 bases from J, leaving 7 bases between. CDR3 region: CSASDGEQYF. The CDR3 DNA is TGCAGTGCTAGTGATGGGGAGCAGTACTTC.

The chain has TRBV4-2 and TRBJ2-3; D gene ambiguous. The CDR3 covers 13 residues. Germline V gene data show CDR1 as LGHNA and CDR2 as YNFKEQ. V gave up 1 base and J gave up 4 bases, with 6 bases separating them. The CDR3 nucleotides are TGTGCCAGCAGCCAAGGTTTGGCAGATACGCAGTATTTT. Protein sequence: CASSQGLADTQYF.

This clonotype was counted between two and nine times. J is TRBJ2-2 and V is TRBV6-1; the D is unclear. V was cut by 2 bases and J by 4 bases, with 5 bases left in between. This CDR3 region has 13 residues. CDR1 is MNHNS, CDR2 SASEGT, per germline. The CDR3, as DNA: TGTGCCAGCAGTGAAACATTCACCGGGGAGCTGTTTTTT. Protein sequence: CASSETFTGELFF.

V gene TRBV11-1 combines with J gene TRBJ2-1; D is uncertain. The germline gives CDR1 SGHAT, CDR2 FQDESV (reference sequence). The CDR3 has 15 amino acids. V lost 5 bases and J lost 3, with 14 bases in between. CDR3 protein: CASSARASIYNEQFF. The CDR3 DNA is TGTGCCAGCAGCGCTCGGGCTTCAATCTACAATGAGCAGTTCTTC.

This chain connects TRBV29-1 to TRBJ2-3; TRBD2 matches at 7 bases. V was clipped by 0 bases and J by 1 base; unmatched bases: 7. There are 16 residues in the CDR3. In germline, CDR1 is SQVTM, CDR2 ANQGSEA. Here the CDR3 reads CSVEDFSSGGTDTQYF. Here the CDR3 DNA reads TGCAGCGTTGAAGATTTTTCTAGCGGCGGCACAGATACGCAGTATTTT.

This chain connects TRBV11-1 to TRBJ2-1; 7 bases are a match to TRBD2. This CDR3 is 15 amino acids long. Germline loops: CDR1 SGHAT, CDR2 FQDESV (reference sequence). The V and J ends lost 1 base and 3 bases, in that order; junction bases with no gene match: 3. The CDR3 nucleotides are TGTGCCAGCAGCTTAGTGCAGCGGGGCTACAATGAGCAGTTCTTC. Translating it yields CASSLVQRGYNEQFF.